The 10 T cell receptor beta chains reported below all come from one sample, sequenced in a study of long-term antiretroviral therapy in people with HIV. Survey-level immunoSEQ v3.0 assays were run. Generated by immunoSEQ multiplex PCR, the TCRdb table keeps only in-frame clones and is missing some. This sample has about 39,000 clones; roughly 90% occur once, and the top ten carry about 4%. The sequences come from unsorted PBMCs, collected 1.2 years after starting antiretroviral therapy. The receptors stem from a woman between 45 and 60 years old with HIV.

This clone was seen a single time. The gene calls are TRBV5-1 and TRBJ1-1; the D is unclear. The V and J ends lost 3 bases and 1 base respectively, with 10 bases between them. This CDR3 region has 14 residues. Germline assignment: CDR1 SGHRS and CDR2 YFSETQ. This CDR3 reads CASSWVLGNTEAFF. CDR3 nucleotides: TGCGCCAGCAGCTGGGTGTTGGGGAACACTGAAGCTTTCTTT.

The chain carries TRBV11-2 and TRBJ2-7, with 8 bases identical to TRBD1. Per the germline V gene, CDR1 is SGHAT and CDR2 is FQNNGV. CDR3 length: 18 amino acids. V lost 5 bases to trimming and J lost 3 bases; unmatched junction nucleotides: 18. The CDR3 reads CASSEVSVARTGLYEQYF. For the CDR3, the DNA is TGTGCCAGCAGCGAAGTATCGGTTGCCAGGACAGGGCTCTACGAGCAGTACTTC. Full variable domain (remainder filled in from reference TRBV11-2 and TRBJ2-7): EAGVAQSPRYKIIEKRQSVAFWCNPISGHATLYWYQQILGQGPKLLIQFQNNGVVDDSQLPKDRFSAERLKGVDSTLKIQPAKLEDSAVYLCASSEVSVARTGLYEQYFGPGTRLTVT.

The chain uses TRBV5-1 and TRBJ2-5; possibly TRBD1 or TRBD2 for D (5 bases each). The germline V gene has CDR1 SGHRS and CDR2 YFSETQ. The CDR3 is made up of 14 amino acids. V gave up 0 bases and J gave up 4 bases, with 10 bases separating them. CDR3 coding DNA: TGCGCCAGCAGCTTGGCGGGGCTGGGAGAGACCCAGTACTTC. It codes for CASSLAGLGETQYF.

This chain connects TRBV9 to TRBJ1-4; 7 nucleotides match TRBD1. Germline CDR1 reads SGDLS; CDR2 reads YYNGEE. The CDR3 sequence is 15 residues long. Trimming took 3 bases from V and 2 from J; bases not matched to a gene: 4. CDR3 residues: CASSETGSTNEKLFF. DNA for the CDR3: TGTGCCAGCAGCGAGACAGGGAGTACTAATGAAAAACTGTTTTTT.

The rearrangement joins TRBV7-2 to TRBJ2-5; the match to TRBD2 covers 8 bases. This CDR3 contains 15 residues. Germline CDR1 reads SGHTA; CDR2 reads FQGNSA. Trimming cost V 4 bases and J 5 bases; bases outside gene matches: 9. The CDR3: CASSYWLAGDETQYF. CDR3 nucleotide sequence: TGTGCCAGCAGCTACTGGCTAGCGGGCGACGAGACCCAGTACTTC.

This sequence joins TRBV7-2 and TRBJ1-6; D remains unclear. Between the trimmed V and J ends, which lost 0 bases and 2 bases, there was a span of 5 bases. The CDR3 runs to 15 residues. Looked up from germline, CDR1 is SGHTA and CDR2 is FQGNSA. The CDR3 protein is CASSLAGAYNSPLHF. CDR3 coding DNA: TGTGCCAGCAGCTTAGCGGGAGCCTATAATTCACCCCTCCACTTT.

The chain has TRBV5-4 and TRBJ2-5; possibly TRBD1 or TRBD2 for D (5 bases each). Germline V gene lookup returns CDR1 SGHNT and CDR2 YYREEE (reference sequence). Trimming took 9 bases from V and 4 from J, leaving 16 bases between them. The CDR3 loop spans 13 amino acids. The CDR3, as DNA: TGTGCCATCGGCCCTCGGGACGGAGAGACCCAGTACTTC. Its translation is CAIGPRDGETQYF.

In DNA form, the CDR3 reads TGTGCCAGCAGTAAAGGAGGGAGGGAAGGGCAGCCCCAGCATTTT. Translated, it gives CASSKGGREGQPQHF. This chain links TRBV2 with TRBJ1-5; D is uncertain. Germline V gene data show CDR1 as SNHLY and CDR2 as FYNNEI. V was cut by 5 bases and J by 7 bases, with 18 bases left in between. This CDR3 has 15 residues.

The chain couples TRBV19 to TRBJ2-2; TRBD2 is a possible D gene (5 bases). The CDR3 is 18 residues long. Trimming left V 4 bases short and J 0 bases short, with 18 bases between. Looked up from germline, CDR1 is LNHDA and CDR2 is SQIVND (reference sequence). In nucleotides, the CDR3 is TGTGCCAGTAGTACGCGGCGGGCAGTCAAATCGAACACCGGGGAGCTGTTTTTT. It specifies CASSTRRAVKSNTGELFF.

V gene TRBV5-4 combines with J gene TRBJ1-2, with unresolved D. The V end was cut by 0 bases, the J end by 4 bases, with 4 bases between. This CDR3 region has 12 residues. Germline values: CDR1 SGHNT, CDR2 YYREEE (reference sequence). The CDR3: CASSLDSYGYTF. The CDR3 DNA reads as TGTGCCAGCAGCTTGGACAGCTATGGCTACACCTTC.